One and the same sample provided the 12 T cell receptor beta chains below, sequenced in a study of OX40 agonist ivuxolimab in advanced cancers. Only in-frame clones appear in the TCRdb table, and some are missing; sequencing was by immunoSEQ multiplex PCR. Among tens of thousands of clones listed, 85% to 90% were seen once. Source: CD4+ or CD8+ T cells sorted from blood, taken in a trial of the OX40 agonist ivuxolimab. These receptors all come from an adult with an advanced solid tumor such as melanoma, head and neck, liver or kidney cancer.

The gene calls are TRBV28 and TRBJ1-1; D may be TRBD1 (6 bases). This CDR3 has 16 amino acids. Trimming pared 4 bases from V and 7 bases from J, leaving 22 bases between. CDR1 is MDHEN, CDR2 SYDVKM, per germline. CDR3 nucleotides: TGTGCCAGCAGTTCCTCAATTACAGGGCCATGGGGTGAAGCTTTCTTT. Translation: CASSSSITGPWGEAFF. Combining the CDR3 with reference TRBV28 and TRBJ1-1 gives the whole variable domain DVKVTQSSRYLVKRTGEKVFLECVQDMDHENMFWYRQDPGLGLRLIYFSYDVKMKEKGDIPEGYSVSREKKERFSLILESASTNQTSMYLCASSSSITGPWGEAFFGQGTRLTVV.

This clone counts as medium-sized. The V and J genes are TRBV19 and TRBJ2-7; 9 nucleotides match TRBD1. CDR3 length: 15 amino acids. V was pared by 4 bases and J by 5 bases, with 9 bases of the junction left unmatched. The germline V gene encodes CDR1 LNHDA and CDR2 SQIVND (reference sequence). The CDR3 region is CASSNSRDRVDEQYF. The DNA of the CDR3 is TGTGCCAGTAGTAATAGTCGGGACAGGGTGGACGAGCAGTACTTC.

V gene TRBV11-3 combines with J gene TRBJ2-1, with a weak D call TRBD1 (5 bases). Germline-derived CDR1 and CDR2 are SGHNT and YENEEA. Trimming pared 5 bases from V and 6 bases from J, leaving 5 bases between. The CDR3 runs to 11 residues. Written as DNA, the CDR3 is TGTGCCAGCAGCCAGGGCAATGAGCAGTTCTTC. Amino acids: CASSQGNEQFF.

The rearrangement uses TRBV7-9 and TRBJ2-7, with D perhaps matching TRBD2 (6 bases). The germline CDR1 and CDR2 sequences are SEHNR and FQNEAQ (reference sequence). The CDR3 covers 11 residues. V was clipped by 8 bases and J by 7 bases, with 12 bases between them. The CDR3 here is CASSGGREQYF. CDR3 nucleotide sequence: TGTGCCAGCTCAGGAGGGCGGGAGCAGTACTTC.

The chain carries TRBV28 and TRBJ2-2; perhaps TRBD1 as D (6 bases). The V gene lost 4 bases and the J gene lost 2 bases, with 20 bases spanning the gap. Germline CDR1 MDHEN, CDR2 SYDVKM. The CDR3 has 18 amino acids. The CDR3 coding sequence is TGTGCCAGCAGTTCCTCCCTGTGGGGGCTTGGAAACACCGGGGAGCTGTTTTTT. Translated, it gives CASSSSLWGLGNTGELFF.

This chain connects TRBV7-8 to TRBJ1-5; no clear D. V was cut by 4 bases and J by 6 bases, with 10 bases left in between. The CDR3 is 13 residues long. Germline V gene lookup returns CDR1 SGHVS and CDR2 FQNEAQ. The CDR3, as DNA: TGTGCCAGCAGCTCCAACGGGCGTCAGCCCCAGCATTTT. Its protein product is CASSSNGRQPQHF. The entire variable domain, with the rest obtained from reference TRBV7-8 and TRBJ1-5, is as follows: GAGVSQSPRYKVAKRGQDVALRCDPISGHVSLFWYQQALGQGPEFLTYFQNEAQLDKSGLPSDRFFAERPEGSVSTLKIQRTQQEDSAVYLCASSSNGRQPQHFGDGTRLSIL.

The chain carries TRBV27 and TRBJ2-7; 10 bases line up with TRBD1. The CDR3 is 13 residues long. Germline CDR1 reads MNHEY; CDR2 reads SMNVEV (reference sequence). V dropped 10 bases and J dropped 2; count of bases not matched to a gene: 5. CDR3 protein: CATGTGATYEQYF. The CDR3 nucleotides are TGTGCCACCGGGACAGGGGCGACCTACGAGCAGTACTTC.

CDR3 in DNA: TGTGCCAGCAGCTTAGAGGGGGGAAGCCAATACGAGCAGTACTTC. Amino acids: CASSLEGGSQYEQYF. The V gene is TRBV7-8, the J gene TRBJ2-7; D might be TRBD1 or TRBD2, each matching 6 bases. CDR3 size: 15 residues. Germline CDR1 SGHVS, CDR2 FQNEAQ. V lost 1 base to trimming and J lost 4 bases, with 14 bases between them. Together with reference TRBV7-8 and TRBJ2-7, the CDR3 gives the full variable domain: GAGVSQSPRYKVAKRGQDVALRCDPISGHVSLFWYQQALGQGPEFLTYFQNEAQLDKSGLPSDRFFAERPEGSVSTLKIQRTQQEDSAVYLCASSLEGGSQYEQYFGPGTRLTVT.

This clone appeared a few times. The rearrangement uses TRBV7-8 and TRBJ2-2; TRBD1 matches 10 bases. The CDR3 has 14 amino acids. CDR1 and CDR2 from the germline V gene are SGHVS and FQNEAQ. V trimming: 9 bases; J trimming: 6 bases; junction bases outside the gene matches: 7. CDR3 nucleotide sequence: TGTGCCAGTCCCGACAGGGGGCGTGCCGGGGAGCTGTTTTTT. This sequence encodes CASPDRGRAGELFF.

This rearrangement joins TRBV5-4 to TRBJ1-1; the D is unclear. CDR1 and CDR2 (germline): SGHNT, YYREEE (reference sequence). CDR3 length equals 13 residues. V was cut by 0 bases and J by 1 base, with 4 bases left in between. The chain's CDR3 is CASSLAGNTEAFF. In DNA form, the CDR3 reads TGTGCCAGCAGCTTGGCAGGGAACACTGAAGCTTTCTTT.

The gene calls are TRBV19 and TRBJ2-2; possibly TRBD1 for D (6 bases). The length of the CDR3 is 12 residues. Looked up from germline, CDR1 is LNHDA and CDR2 is SQIVND (reference sequence). Trimming pared 4 bases from V and 6 bases from J, leaving 6 bases between. The CDR3 DNA follows: TGTGCCAGTAGTACAGGGGCCGGGGAGCTGTTTTTT. Protein sequence: CASSTGAGELFF. The whole variable domain, remainder taken from reference TRBV19 and TRBJ2-2, is DGGITQSPKYLFRKEGQNVTLSCEQNLNHDAMYWYRQDPGQGLRLIYYSQIVNDFQKGDIAEGYSVSREKKESFPLTVTSAQKNPTAFYLCASSTGAGELFFGEGSRLTVL.

This clone has more than one count but fewer than ten. J is TRBJ1-2 and V is TRBV5-4; weak D call: TRBD1 (5 bases). The ends were cut back, 0 bases at V and 4 bases at J, with 7 bases in the middle. CDR1 is SGHNT and CDR2 is YYREEE in the germline V gene (reference sequence). This CDR3 comprises 13 residues. CDR3 sequence reads: CASSLGGTYGYTF. CDR3 DNA sequence: TGTGCCAGCAGCTTGGGGGGGACCTATGGCTACACCTTC.